The rows below give T cell receptor beta chains drawn from one sample of a study of technical replicates of blood from a handful of donors. Generated by immunoSEQ multiplex PCR, the TCRdb table keeps only in-frame clones and is missing some. The top ten clones hold under 0.4% of a sample with about 87,000 clones, about 95% of them seen once. What was sequenced was T cells isolated from PBMCs. These receptors came from a human donor in good health. Both conserved end residues are part of each CDR3. A D gene is named only where the DNA matches it firmly. The size of a clone is reported for some rows only, either as once, few or many, or as a class for expanded clones.

d_gene,j_gene,abundance,v_gene,len,CDR3nt,CDR3aa
.,TRBJ2-1,.,TRBV6-6,15,TGTGCCAGCAGTTACCGGGACTCGATGTACAATGAGCAGTTCTTC,CASSYRDSMYNEQFF
.,TRBJ2-3,.,TRBV9,15,TGTGCCAGCGCGGTCGGAGGGACGGGTGGAGGTACGCAGTATTTT,CASAVGGTGGGTQYF
.,TRBJ1-1,.,TRBV5-8,14,TGTGCCAGCAGCCGAGGGTGGGGGGGGACTGAAGCTTTCTTT,CASSRGWGGTEAFF
.,TRBJ2-7,.,TRBV6-5,15,TGTGCCAGCAGTTACTCACGGACAGTTACCTACGAGCAGTACTTC,CASSYSRTVTYEQYF
.,TRBJ1-5,.,TRBV4-3,14,TGCGCCAGCACACACTACAGGGGCAATCAGCCCCAGCATTTT,CASTHYRGNQPQHF
.,TRBJ1-1,.,TRBV6-5,14,TGTGCCAGCAGTTATGGGCAGGTGAACACTGAAGCTTTCTTT,CASSYGQVNTEAFF
.,TRBJ1-3,.,TRBV19,16,TGTGCCAGTAGTCCCATCGACAGCCACTCTGGAAACACCATATATTTT,CASSPIDSHSGNTIYF
TRBD1,TRBJ1-1,.,TRBV5-6,18,TGTGCCAGCAGCACGCCGGGACAGGGGGCCAATTCCGACACTGAAGCTTTCTTT,CASSTPGQGANSDTEAFF
.,TRBJ2-2,.,TRBV7-9,13,TGTGCCAGCAGCCTAAACCCGACCGGGGAGCTGTTTTTT,CASSLNPTGELFF
.,TRBJ1-3,.,TRBV28,15,TGTGCCAGCAGTTTATCCAGGGCCTCTGGAAACACCATATATTTT,CASSLSRASGNTIYF
.,TRBJ1-1,.,TRBV18,14,TGTGCCAGCTCACCACGCGGCGGGAACACTGAAGCTTTCTTT,CASSPRGGNTEAFF
TRBD2,TRBJ2-3,.,TRBV19,15,TGTGCCAGTGCCAAAGGTAGCGGGACTCCGGATACGCAGTATTTT,CASAKGSGTPDTQYF
TRBD1,TRBJ1-2,.,TRBV6-5,13,TGTGCCAGCAGTACCGACAGGGCGTCAGGCTACACCTTC,CASSTDRASGYTF
TRBD1,TRBJ1-5,.,TRBV6-4,13,TGTGCCAGCAGCCTAGACAGGGATCAGCCCCAGCATTTT,CASSLDRDQPQHF
TRBD2,TRBJ2-1,.,TRBV2,14,TGTGCCAGCAGTAAAGTACTAGCGTTCGATGAGCAGTTCTTC,CASSKVLAFDEQFF
.,TRBJ1-1,.,TRBV21-1,13,TGTGCCAGCAGCAAAATCTGGGGAGCTGAAGCTTTCTTT,CASSKIWGAEAFF
TRBD2,TRBJ2-2,.,TRBV5-6,16,TGTGCCAGCAGCTTGGAACTAGCGGGAGTTACCGGGGAGCTGTTTTTT,CASSLELAGVTGELFF
TRBD1,TRBJ1-3,.,TRBV9,14,TGTGCCAGCAGCGGCCTGGGACAGGGAAACACCATATATTTT,CASSGLGQGNTIYF
.,TRBJ1-2,.,TRBV6-5,12,TGTGCCAGCAGTTACCGTAACTATGGCTACACCTTC,CASSYRNYGYTF
TRBD1,TRBJ2-5,.,TRBV14,15,TGTGCCAGCAGCCGAGAAGACAGGGGGAGGGAGACCCAGTACTTC,CASSREDRGRETQYF
.,TRBJ2-1,once,TRBV5-1,16,TGCGCCAGCAGCTTGGGATATGCGGGGGCGCACAATGAGCAGTTCTTC,CASSLGYAGAHNEQFF
.,TRBJ2-2,.,TRBV6-6,13,TGTGCCAGCAGTAAACAGGGCGTCGGGGAGCTGTTTTTT,CASSKQGVGELFF